One and the same sample provided the 28 T cell receptor beta chains below, sequenced in a study of blood T cell repertoires in COVID-19. The table came from immunoSEQ multiplex PCR; TCRdb's copy has only in-frame clones and leaves some out. The sample has about 120,000 clones; more than 75% are singletons. The sequenced sample consisted of peripheral blood. The receptors come from a woman aged 70 to 79 with acute or convalescent COVID-19.

The chain employs TRBV5-4 and TRBJ2-2, with D possibly matching TRBD1 (6 bases). V gave up 7 bases and J gave up 2 bases, with 12 bases separating them. The CDR3 has 14 residues. Looked up from germline, CDR1 is SGHNT and CDR2 is YYREEE (reference sequence). CDR3 in DNA: TGTGCCAGCTACCAGGGGTTCAACACCGGGGAGCTGTTTTTT. Its translation is CASYQGFNTGELFF.

The genes are TRBV18 and TRBJ2-1; the match to TRBD2 covers 9 bases. The V gene's germline CDR1 is KGHSH and CDR2 LQKENI. V shed 3 bases, J shed 2 bases, and the junction held 5 bases outside the gene matches. The CDR3 is 16 amino acids. The CDR3 sequence is CASSPSSGGTYNEQFF. CDR3 bases: TGTGCCAGCTCACCTTCAAGCGGGGGGACCTACAATGAGCAGTTCTTC. The whole variable domain, remainder taken from reference TRBV18 and TRBJ2-1, is NAGVMQNPRHLVRRRGQEARLRCSPMKGHSHVYWYRQLPEEGLKFMVYLQKENIIDESGMPKERFSAEFPKEGPSILRIQQVVRGDSAAYFCASSPSSGGTYNEQFFGPGTRLTVL.

The chain carries TRBV4-1 and TRBJ1-2; maybe TRBD1 (5 bases). Germline CDR1 and CDR2: MGHRA and YSYEKL. There are 17 residues in the CDR3. The ends were cut back, 1 base at V and 4 bases at J, with 19 bases in the middle. The CDR3 sequence is CASSQGFARQGSYGYTF. For the CDR3, the DNA is TGCGCCAGCAGCCAAGGGTTTGCCAGGCAGGGTAGCTATGGCTACACCTTC.

The rearrangement joins TRBV29-1 to TRBJ1-2, with TRBD1 matching over 7 bases. V was clipped by 0 bases and J by 4 bases; unmatched bases: 8. From germline, CDR1 is SQVTM and CDR2 ANQGSEA. There are 15 residues in the CDR3. Here the CDR3 reads CSVEDLSEGAYGYTF. The CDR3 DNA follows: TGCAGCGTTGAAGATTTGTCGGAGGGGGCCTATGGCTACACCTTC.

The CDR3 bases are TGTGCCAGCAGTTTAGTATTCAGGGGGCGGGAAGCTTTCTTT. Its protein is CASSLVFRGREAFF. This chain links TRBV27 with TRBJ1-1, with TRBD1 identical over 8 bases. J was trimmed by 8 bases and V by 2 bases; bases with no gene match: 7. Germline V gene lookup returns CDR1 MNHEY and CDR2 SMNVEV (reference sequence). CDR3 length equals 14 residues.

Concerning this clone: The junction departs from germline at one end; a sequencing error may be responsible. The chain links TRBV3-1 (or the pseudogene TRBV3-2) to TRBJ1-2; the D gene is possibly TRBD1 (6 bases). The germline gives CDR1 LGHDT, CDR2 YNNKEL (reference sequence). This CDR3 is 12 amino acids long. The CDR3 protein is CASSQDDRTERF. In nucleotides, the CDR3 is TGTGCCAGCAGCCAAGATGATAGGACAGAAAGGTTC.

The V gene is TRBV10-1, the J gene TRBJ2-7; 9 bases align to TRBD2. CDR1 WNHNN and CDR2 SYGVQD come from the germline V gene (reference sequence). V gave up 0 bases and J gave up 7 bases; unmatched junction bases: 7. There are 15 residues in the CDR3. The CDR3 nucleotides are TGCGCCAGCAGTGAGTCAGGCGGGGGGGCGGATGAGCAGTACTTC. The encoded protein is CASSESGGGADEQYF.

The chain combines TRBV19 with TRBJ2-1; D may be TRBD2 (5 bases). The CDR3 is made up of 14 amino acids. The V end was cut by 1 base, the J end by 3 bases, with 7 bases between. Germline CDR1 reads LNHDA; CDR2 reads SQIVND (reference sequence). The DNA for the CDR3 is TGTGCCAGTAGTATAGGGGGAGTCTACAATGAGCAGTTCTTC. Its translation: CASSIGGVYNEQFF. Drawing the rest from reference TRBV19 and TRBJ2-1, the complete variable domain is DGGITQSPKYLFRKEGQNVTLSCEQNLNHDAMYWYRQDPGQGLRLIYYSQIVNDFQKGDIAEGYSVSREKKESFPLTVTSAQKNPTAFYLCASSIGGVYNEQFFGPGTRLTVL.

This clone was counted once. The chain employs TRBV19 and TRBJ2-7; a weak D match, TRBD1 (6 bases). Germline V CDR1 and CDR2: LNHDA, SQIVND (reference sequence). V shed 10 bases and J shed 3 bases, with 13 bases lying between them. This CDR3 region has 12 residues. For the CDR3, the DNA is TGTGCCACCACCGGGACACACTACGAGCAGTACTTC. This translates into CATTGTHYEQYF.

This clone has more than one count but fewer than ten. The chain carries TRBV7-9 and TRBJ1-4; D is undetermined. This CDR3 spans 14 amino acids. V shed 2 bases and J shed 5 bases, with 9 bases lying between them. Germline values: CDR1 SEHNR, CDR2 FQNEAQ (reference sequence). The CDR3 spells CASSLNVANEKLFF. In nucleotides, the CDR3 is TGTGCCAGCAGCTTAAATGTCGCGAATGAAAAACTGTTTTTT.

The chain has TRBV2 and TRBJ2-3, with D possibly matching TRBD2 (5 bases). The CDR3 loop spans 14 amino acids. Trimming shortened V by 6 bases and J by 2 bases, and 12 bases separated the two germline ends. Germline values: CDR1 SNHLY, CDR2 FYNNEI. CDR3 loop: CASSDWRNTDTQYF. As DNA, the CDR3 is TGTGCCAGCAGCGACTGGAGGAACACAGATACGCAGTATTTT.

This clone has only a few counts. The V call is TRBV19, the J call TRBJ2-3; 8 bases are shared with TRBD1. Germline V CDR1 and CDR2: LNHDA, SQIVND (reference sequence). V lost 6 bases and J lost 8; bases outside the gene matches: 10. The CDR3 extends over 14 amino acids. CDR3: CASSSGTGGGTQYF. CDR3 nucleotide sequence: TGTGCCAGTAGCTCTGGGACAGGTGGCGGTACGCAGTATTTT.

This clone occurred once. The chain combines TRBV27 with TRBJ1-2, with D possibly matching TRBD1 (6 bases). The CDR3 loop spans 15 amino acids. Germline V gene data show CDR1 as MNHEY and CDR2 as SMNVEV (reference sequence). The V and J ends lost 2 bases and 1 base respectively, with 11 bases between them. The CDR3 bases are TGTGCCAGCAGTTTAGAAGGGACACTTAACTATGGCTACACCTTC. Amino acids: CASSLEGTLNYGYTF.

This chain links TRBV27 with TRBJ2-1, with 10 bases lining up with TRBD1. The CDR3 covers 13 residues. The germline gives CDR1 MNHEY, CDR2 SMNVEV (reference sequence). The junction had 2 bases not matched to a gene; V was cut back by 3 bases and J by 9 bases. In nucleotides, the CDR3 is TGTGCCAGCAGTTTCTGGACAGGGGGTGAGCAGTTCTTC. Translating gives CASSFWTGGEQFF.

This chain uses TRBV5-4 with TRBJ2-1; 11 positions match TRBD1. The CDR3 spans 16 residues. CDR1 is SGHNT, CDR2 YYREEE, per germline (reference sequence). The junction had 9 bases not matched to a gene; V was cut back by 4 bases and J by 6 bases. The CDR3 spells CASSPSGTGGFNEQFF. DNA of the CDR3: TGTGCCAGCAGCCCGTCGGGGACAGGGGGATTCAATGAGCAGTTCTTC. Using reference TRBV5-4 and TRBJ2-1 for the parts outside the CDR3, the full variable domain is ETGVTQSPTHLIKTRGQQVTLRCSSQSGHNTVSWYQQALGQGPQFIFQYYREEENGRGNFPPRFSGLQFPNYSSELNVNALELDDSALYLCASSPSGTGGFNEQFFGPGTRLTVL.

This chain's CDR3 is CASSSTSPPYNEQFF. The CDR3 bases are TGTGCCAGCAGCTCGACTAGTCCCCCCTACAATGAGCAGTTCTTC. This chain joins TRBV5-5 and TRBJ2-1, with a tentative D call TRBD2 (6 bases). CDR1 and CDR2 from the germline V gene are SGHKS and YYEKEE (reference sequence). This CDR3 comprises 15 residues. V lost 3 bases and J 2 bases, leaving 12 bases between the germline ends. The full variable domain, in which reference TRBV5-5 and TRBJ2-1 provide the parts outside the CDR3, is DAGVTQSPTHLIKTRGQQVTLRCSPISGHKSVSWYQQVLGQGPQFIFQYYEKEERGRGNFPDRFSARQFPNYSSELNVNALLLGDSALYLCASSSTSPPYNEQFFGPGTRLTVL.

This sequence joins TRBV7-3 and TRBJ2-3; 9 bases agree with TRBD1. The length of the CDR3 is 15 residues. V dropped 3 bases and J dropped 7; count of bases not matched to a gene: 8. CDR1 SGHTA and CDR2 FQGTGA come from the germline V gene. CDR3 amino acids: CASSFGTGKGNTQYF. Here the CDR3 DNA reads TGTGCCAGCAGCTTCGGGACAGGGAAGGGGAATACGCAGTATTTT.

The gene calls are TRBV28 and TRBJ1-1; no firm D call. The CDR3 loop spans 13 amino acids. Germline V lookup: CDR1 MDHEN, CDR2 SYDVKM. V was shortened by 3 bases and J by 5 bases, with 10 bases between the two germline ends. This CDR3 is CASSFFGETEAFF. CDR3 in DNA: TGTGCCAGCAGTTTTTTTGGAGAGACTGAAGCTTTCTTT.

The chain uses TRBV7-2 and TRBJ1-1; D remains unclear. Germline CDR1 reads SGHTA; CDR2 reads FQGNSA. V dropped 2 bases and J dropped 0 bases, with 7 bases sitting between them. This CDR3 comprises 14 residues. The CDR3 nucleotides are TGTGCCAGCAGCTTACGACTGATGAACACTGAAGCTTTCTTT. It translates to CASSLRLMNTEAFF.

The chain employs TRBV2 and TRBJ2-5; 10 bases align to TRBD2. This CDR3 is built from 16 residues. Trimming removed 2 bases from V and 5 bases from J; junction bases left unmatched: 8. Germline V gene lookup returns CDR1 SNHLY and CDR2 FYNNEI. The CDR3 DNA reads TGTGCCAGCAGTGAAACCCTAGCGGGGGCGGGGGAGACCCAGTACTTC. Protein: CASSETLAGAGETQYF.

The rearrangement uses TRBV4-1 and TRBJ2-1; 7 bases align to TRBD1. The CDR3 is 15 residues long. With 1 base clipped from V and 8 bases from J, the junction kept 8 bases outside the gene matches. Germline V gene sequence: CDR1 MGHRA, CDR2 YSYEKL. This CDR3 reads CASSQGDSGGHEQFF. In DNA form, the CDR3 reads TGCGCCAGCAGCCAAGGGGACAGTGGAGGCCATGAGCAGTTCTTC.

This sequence joins TRBV2 and TRBJ1-5; no definite D call. The CDR3 runs to 14 residues. V shed 3 bases and J shed 4 bases, with 10 bases lying between them. Germline CDR1 is SNHLY and CDR2 is FYNNEI. The CDR3 coding sequence is TGTGCCAGCAGTGACCGACAAACAAATCAGCCCCAGCATTTT. Protein product: CASSDRQTNQPQHF. The full variable domain, with the rest looked up from reference TRBV2 and TRBJ1-5, is EPEVTQTPSHQVTQMGQEVILRCVPISNHLYFYWYRQILGQKVEFLVSFYNNEISEKSEIFDDQFSVERPDGSNFTLKIRSTKLEDSAMYFCASSDRQTNQPQHFGDGTRLSIL.

This chain connects TRBV2 to TRBJ2-5; 12 nucleotides agree with TRBD2. This CDR3 contains 16 residues. V lost 6 bases, J lost 5 bases, and 10 bases stayed unmatched. The germline gives CDR1 SNHLY, CDR2 FYNNEI. The CDR3, as DNA: TGTGCCAGCAGCACGGGACTAGCGGGCCCGAGGGAGACCCAGTACTTC. This sequence encodes CASSTGLAGPRETQYF. The variable domain in full, completed from reference TRBV2 and TRBJ2-5, reads EPEVTQTPSHQVTQMGQEVILRCVPISNHLYFYWYRQILGQKVEFLVSFYNNEISEKSEIFDDQFSVERPDGSNFTLKIRSTKLEDSAMYFCASSTGLAGPRETQYFGPGTRLLVL.

V usage is TRBV11-2 and J usage is TRBJ1-5; a weak D match, TRBD1 (5 bases). The V end was cut by 5 bases, the J end by 9 bases, with 17 bases between. Germline CDR1 and CDR2: SGHAT and FQNNGV. The CDR3 runs to 14 residues. The CDR3 region has the DNA TGTGCCAGCAGCCCCACTTATGGGGGGTGGCCCCAGCATTTT. The encoded protein is CASSPTYGGWPQHF.

This clone was recorded only once. Compared with germline, one end of the junction differs, possibly owing to a read error. The chain links TRBV12-5 to TRBJ1-5, with D perhaps matching TRBD1 (6 bases). CDR1 is LGHNT and CDR2 is FRNRAP in the germline V gene. The CDR3 runs to 13 residues. CDR3 DNA: TGTGCTAGTAGTTTCGGGGGGCTTCAGCCCCAGCATTTT. The encoded protein is CASSFGGLQPQHF.

This clone appeared once. The chain couples TRBV7-2 to TRBJ2-7, with a possible D match to TRBD1 (6 bases). V was cut by 6 bases and J by 3 bases, with 12 bases left in between. Germline V gene data show CDR1 as SGHTA and CDR2 as FQGNSA. The CDR3 loop spans 13 amino acids. In nucleotides, the CDR3 is TGTGCCAGCAGTAGGCAGGGGAACTACGAGCAGTACTTC. This sequence encodes CASSRQGNYEQYF.

The rearrangement uses TRBV4-1 and TRBJ2-2, with 12 bases fitting TRBD1. This CDR3 region has 17 residues. With V trimmed by 3 bases and J by 4 bases, 6 bases remained unmatched. Per germline, CDR1 MGHRA and CDR2 YSYEKL. The CDR3 nucleotides read TGCGCCAGCAGCCAGGGACAGGGGGCGTCTGCCACCGGGGAGCTGTTTTTT. Amino acids: CASSQGQGASATGELFF.

This chain connects TRBV19 to TRBJ2-3; 11 bases are a match to TRBD1. Germline V CDR1 and CDR2: LNHDA, SQIVND (reference sequence). The V gene end was trimmed by 9 bases and the J gene end by 0 bases; junction bases not matched to a gene: 5. The CDR3 spans 15 residues. CDR3 loop: CASRTGGGSTDTQYF. As DNA, the CDR3 is TGTGCCAGCCGGACAGGGGGCGGGAGCACAGATACGCAGTATTTT.